This T cell receptor (beta chain) was sequenced in a study of T cells after yellow fever vaccination. On this clonotype: Its antigen is unknown.

A 5'RACE template-switching step, the method used to make TCR cDNA, added a universal primer site and UMIs. Each CDR3 protein gets one entry after TCRdb re-called the 5' RACE reads with MiXCR. The table lists about 120,000 distinct CDR3 sequences, 12% to 15% of them singletons. V was pared by 1 base and J by 8 bases, with 9 bases between. The CDR3 extends over 13 amino acids. Germline V gives CDR1 MGHRA, CDR2 YSYEKL. Study-level points and caveats: Only a minor proportion of clonotypes was detected across both CD4 and CD8 compartments. By day 5 rather than day 15, the secondary response had peaked, though it was weaker. The booster saw the reappearance of most primary-vaccination clones (approximately 97% CD4, around 88% CD8).

V and J are TRBV4-1 and TRBJ2-1; D might be TRBD2 (6 bases). The sequence was collected from a man aged 18 to 29 who received the YFV17D yellow fever vaccine. Sequences were derived from CD8+ T cells sorted from PBMCs, sampled 5 days after the yellow fever booster vaccination. CDR3 sequence: CASSQGSGDEQFF. The CDR3 coding sequence is TGCGCCAGCAGCCAAGGTTCGGGGGATGAGCAGTTCTTC.